These 29 T cell receptor beta chains originate from one sample sequenced in a study of T cells in Graves' hyperthyroidism and ophthalmopathy. Researchers amplified the TCR beta CDR3 regions from RNA transcripts. The HTBI primer set was used in a first-round RT-PCR of the TCR CDR3. Via MiXCR, TCRdb re-called the multiplex PCR reads, giving one row per CDR3 protein. This sample has about 840,000 distinct CDR3 sequences, with about two fifths found just once. Sequencing was performed on blood. These TCRs come from a man aged 18 to 35 with Graves' hyperthyroidism.

This clonotype was detected many times. V usage is TRBV19 and J usage is TRBJ1-2; D is ambiguous. There are 15 residues in the CDR3. V lost 7 bases to trimming and J lost 7 bases, with 22 bases between them. Germline CDR1 reads LNHDA; CDR2 reads SQIVND (reference sequence). The CDR3 coding sequence is TGTGCCAGTACTCTTGGAGGGAAGGGATTCGGTGGCTACACCTTC. Protein product: CASTLGGKGFGGYTF.

This clonotype has more than one count but fewer than ten. The gene calls are TRBV5-1 and TRBJ1-2; TRBD1 agrees at 9 bases. Trimming cost V 3 bases and J 3 bases; bases outside gene matches: 3. Per the germline V gene, CDR1 is SGHRS and CDR2 is YFSETQ. CDR3 length equals 14 residues. The CDR3: CASSWTGEDYGYTF. The CDR3 DNA reads as TGCGCCAGCAGCTGGACAGGGGAGGACTATGGCTACACCTTC.

Comment on this clonotype: A much larger clone differs by one base, so this may be a read error. V and J are TRBV7-2 and TRBJ1-1, with TRBD1 identical over 8 bases. Germline values: CDR1 SGHTA, CDR2 FQGNSA. The CDR3 runs to 15 residues. The CDR3 region has the DNA TGCGCCAGCAGCCAAGGCAGGGGGCTGAACACTGAAGCTTTCTTT. This sequence encodes CASSQGRGLNTEAFF.

Comments on this clonotype: A read error is possible here, since a much larger clone lies one base away. The chain recombines TRBV7-9 with TRBJ2-5; D may be TRBD1 or TRBD2 (5 bases each). Germline V CDR1 and CDR2: SEHNR, FQNEAQ (reference sequence). V was pared by 3 bases and J by 5 bases, with 13 bases between. The CDR3 runs to 14 residues. CDR3 DNA: TGTGCCAGCAGCTTGGCCGGGACCCACGAGACCCAGTACTTC. It yields the protein CASSLAGTHETQYF. Supplemented by reference TRBV7-9 and TRBJ2-5, the full variable domain reads DTGVSQNPRHKITKRGQNVTFRCDPISEHNRLYWYRQTLGQGPEFLTYFQNEAQLEKSRLLSDRFSAERPKGSFSTLEIQRTEQGDSAMYLCASSLAGTHETQYFGPGTRLLVL.

The V and J genes are TRBV6-1 and TRBJ1-5, with D hard to call. The CDR3 has 13 amino acids. Germline assignment: CDR1 MNHNS and CDR2 SASEGT. The V end was cut by 7 bases, the J end by 4 bases, with 11 bases between. As DNA, the CDR3 is TGTGCCAGCACCCCCGACGTGAATCAGCCCCAGCATTTT. Its translation is CASTPDVNQPQHF.

This clonotype was seen more than once but under ten times. The chain recombines TRBV7-3 with TRBJ2-7; 8 nucleotides match TRBD2. The length of the CDR3 is 16 residues. The germline CDR1 and CDR2 sequences are SGHTA and FQGTGA. The V gene end was trimmed by 2 bases and the J gene end by 2 bases; junction bases not matched to a gene: 8. The CDR3 region has the DNA TGTGCCAGCAGCTTAGGTGCAGCGGGAGAACCCTACGAGCAGTACTTC. Translation: CASSLGAAGEPYEQYF.

V gene TRBV12-3 or TRBV12-4 combines with J gene TRBJ2-2, with TRBD2 as a possible D gene (7 bases). V was pared by 6 bases and J by 4 bases, with 15 bases between. The CDR3 is made up of 15 amino acids. The CDR3 DNA follows: TGTGCCAGCAGACTCCAGGGAGGGGGCACCGGGGAGCTGTTTTTT. It yields the protein CASRLQGGGTGELFF.

This clonotype was counted between two and nine times. The chain recombines TRBV6-5 with TRBJ2-5, with TRBD1 matching over 8 bases. The germline CDR1 and CDR2 sequences are MNHEY and SVGAGI. The J segment lost 10 bases and the V segment lost 6 bases, leaving 10 bases of the junction unmatched. The CDR3 covers 13 residues. The chain's CDR3 is CASRLDRVGSQYF. The CDR3 DNA is TGTGCCAGCAGGTTGGACAGGGTGGGGAGCCAGTACTTC.

The table lists this clonotype with many counts. The gene calls are TRBV9 and TRBJ2-7; perhaps TRBD1 as D (5 bases). With 0 bases removed from V and 4 bases from J, the gap between germline ends came to 11 bases. This CDR3 has 14 residues. CDR1 and CDR2 (germline): SGDLS, YYNGEE. The CDR3, as DNA: TGTGCCAGCAGCGTAGGGGGCGGCCCTTACGAGCAGTACTTC. Its translation: CASSVGGGPYEQYF. The full variable domain, its missing parts supplied by reference TRBV9 and TRBJ2-7, is DSGVTQTPKHLITATGQRVTLRCSPRSGDLSVYWYQQSLDQGLQFLIQYYNGEERAKGNILERFSAQQFPDLHSELNLSSLELGDSALYFCASSVGGGPYEQYFGPGTRLTVT.

The rearrangement uses TRBV4-1 and TRBJ2-7; D is perhaps TRBD2 (7 bases). Trimming stripped 5 bases from V and 2 bases from J, with 19 bases between. Germline lookup yields CDR1 MGHRA and CDR2 YSYEKL. The CDR3 consists of 16 residues. The CDR3 is CASSSRPRGTTYEQYF. The CDR3 region has the DNA TGCGCCAGCAGCTCGCGCCCGAGGGGGACTACCTACGAGCAGTACTTC.

The chain carries TRBV19 and TRBJ1-1; tentatively, D is TRBD1 (5 bases). The CDR3 totals 18 residues. The germline V gene has CDR1 LNHDA and CDR2 SQIVND (reference sequence). Deletions cut 0 bases from V and 0 bases from J, with 17 bases between. CDR3 nucleotides: TGTGCCAGTAGTATAGATCGGGACTGCTACCTTATGAACACTGAAGCTTTCTTT. Translation gives CASSIDRDCYLMNTEAFF. Variable domain in full (rest from reference TRBV19 and TRBJ1-1): DGGITQSPKYLFRKEGQNVTLSCEQNLNHDAMYWYRQDPGQGLRLIYYSQIVNDFQKGDIAEGYSVSREKKESFPLTVTSAQKNPTAFYLCASSIDRDCYLMNTEAFFGQGTRLTVV.

This clonotype was recorded at least ten times. The rearrangement joins TRBV7-2 to TRBJ2-5, with 9 bases identical to TRBD2. Germline V gene data show CDR1 as SGHTA and CDR2 as FQGNSA. Trimming took 2 bases from V and 3 from J; bases not matched to a gene: 1. CDR3 length: 14 residues. The CDR3 region is CASSLPSGEETQYF. For the CDR3, the DNA is TGTGCCAGCAGCTTACCTAGCGGGGAAGAGACCCAGTACTTC. Full variable domain (missing parts from reference TRBV7-2 and TRBJ2-5): GAGVSQSPSNKVTEKGKDVELRCDPISGHTALYWYRQSLGQGLEFLIYFQGNSAPDKSGLPSDRFSAERTGGSVSTLTIQRTQQEDSAVYLCASSLPSGEETQYFGPGTRLLVL.

The table lists this clonotype with many counts. The V gene is TRBV25-1, the J gene TRBJ1-4; TRBD1 matches 8 bases. V shed 4 bases and J 8 bases; nucleotides not matched to a gene: 6. Germline lookup yields CDR1 MGHDK and CDR2 SYGVNS. The CDR3 consists of 14 residues. CDR3 sequence reads: CASSVTGDYEKLFF. The DNA for the CDR3 is TGTGCCAGCAGTGTGACAGGGGATTACGAAAAACTGTTTTTT.

CDR3 coding DNA: TGCGCCAGCAGCCAAGATCCCTCCGGGCAGCAAGAGACCCAGTACTTC. It translates to CASSQDPSGQQETQYF. The gene calls are TRBV4-1 and TRBJ2-5; D uncertain. The V and J ends lost 0 bases and 2 bases respectively, with 13 bases between them. Germline V gives CDR1 MGHRA, CDR2 YSYEKL. The CDR3 extends over 16 amino acids.

This chain uses TRBV12-3 or TRBV12-4 with TRBJ2-7, with a weak D call TRBD2 (5 bases). V gave up 4 bases and J gave up 5 bases, with 15 bases separating them. This CDR3 spans 14 amino acids. CDR3 region: CASSSPGDKNEQYF. For the CDR3, the DNA is TGTGCCAGCAGTTCACCCGGGGATAAGAACGAGCAGTACTTC.

The rearrangement uses TRBV20-1 and TRBJ2-7; a weak D match, TRBD1 (6 bases). The CDR3 covers 11 residues. V gave up 5 bases and J gave up 7 bases, with 12 bases separating them. In germline, CDR1 is DFQATT, CDR2 SNEGSKA (reference sequence). CDR3 in DNA: TGCAGTGCTGGAGGCCAGGGGGAGCAGTACTTC. This translates into CSAGGQGEQYF.

The chain couples TRBV13 to TRBJ1-1, with a tentative D call TRBD1 (5 bases). Trimming cost V 5 bases and J 6 bases, with 16 bases left between them. The CDR3 totals 14 residues. In germline, CDR1 is PRHDT, CDR2 FYEKMQ (reference sequence). The CDR3 nucleotides are TGTGCCAGCAGCCCCTTCTACGGGGCGTCTGAAGCTTTCTTT. It specifies CASSPFYGASEAFF. Full variable domain (remainder filled in from reference TRBV13 and TRBJ1-1): AAGVIQSPRHLIKEKRETATLKCYPIPRHDTVYWYQQGPGQDPQFLISFYEKMQSDKGSIPDRFSAQQFSDYHSELNMSSLELGDSALYFCASSPFYGASEAFFGQGTRLTVV.

V usage is TRBV2 and J usage is TRBJ1-5; D is uncertain. The CDR3 is 14 residues long. V gave up 6 bases and J gave up 3 bases, with 12 bases separating them. The germline V gene has CDR1 SNHLY and CDR2 FYNNEI. In nucleotides, the CDR3 is TGTGCCAGCAGGGCCGGGGTCCCCAATCAGCCCCAGCATTTT. Encoded protein: CASRAGVPNQPQHF.

The rearrangement links TRBV6-5 to TRBJ1-1; 8 bases agree with TRBD1. CDR3 length equals 12 residues. J gave up 11 bases and V 6 bases, and 8 bases lay outside the gene matches. CDR1 is MNHEY, CDR2 SVGAGI, per germline. CDR3 protein: CASSPRTGKAFF. Here the CDR3 DNA reads TGTGCCAGCAGCCCGCGGACAGGGAAGGCTTTCTTT.

A remark on this clonotype: A read error may be the cause here, since a much bigger clone is one base away. The V and J genes are TRBV7-9 and TRBJ1-5, with a weak D call TRBD1 (5 bases). Germline CDR1 and CDR2: SEHNR and FQNEAQ (reference sequence). The CDR3 has 14 amino acids. This CDR3 is CASCLIGGGQPQHF. CDR3 DNA sequence: TGTGCCAGCTGCTTAATCGGGGGAGGGCAGCCCCAGCATTTT.

The CDR3 loop reads CASSPLLIGAGVFEAFF. The CDR3 DNA sequence: TGTGCCAGTAGTCCTCTTCTGATCGGGGCGGGAGTCTTTGAAGCTTTCTTT. The rearrangement uses TRBV19 and TRBJ1-1, with TRBD1 as a possible D gene (5 bases). With 5 bases removed from V and 7 bases from J, the gap between germline ends came to 26 bases. Per germline, CDR1 LNHDA and CDR2 SQIVND (reference sequence). The CDR3 is 17 residues long.

This clonotype was seen more than once but under ten times. J is TRBJ2-5 and V is TRBV7-9, with unresolved D. The CDR3 consists of 14 residues. In germline, CDR1 is SEHNR, CDR2 FQNEAQ (reference sequence). V lost 1 base and J lost 5, with 11 bases in between. CDR3 amino acids: CASSLVGIGETQYF. CDR3 DNA sequence: TGTGCCAGCAGCTTAGTAGGGATTGGGGAGACCCAGTACTTC.

The chain recombines TRBV20-1 with TRBJ2-7, with D perhaps matching TRBD2 (5 bases). The V gene's germline CDR1 is DFQATT and CDR2 SNEGSKA (reference sequence). The V and J ends lost 0 bases and 0 bases respectively, with 9 bases between them. The CDR3 runs 14 residues. The CDR3, as DNA: TGCAGTGCTAGAGATCTGGAGGACTCCTACGAGCAGTACTTC. As protein: CSARDLEDSYEQYF.

This chain uses TRBV7-6 with TRBJ1-3, with D possibly TRBD1 on 5 matching bases. V gave up 5 bases and J gave up 0 bases, with 20 bases separating them. This CDR3 has 18 residues. Germline assignment: CDR1 SGHVS and CDR2 FNYEAQ. CDR3 DNA: TGTGCCAGCAGCCGAGGGGTAGGCCTGGGGACCTCTGGAAACACCATATATTTT. This encodes CASSRGVGLGTSGNTIYF.

The genes are TRBV4-1 and TRBJ2-7; 8 bases are shared with TRBD1. Germline V gene data show CDR1 as MGHRA and CDR2 as YSYEKL. V gave up 3 bases and J gave up 6 bases; unmatched junction bases: 13. The CDR3 sequence is 16 residues long. The chain's CDR3 is CASSHVTGTGGVEQYF. CDR3 coding DNA: TGCGCCAGCAGCCACGTAACCGGGACAGGAGGGGTCGAGCAGTACTTC.

The chain recombines TRBV5-1 with TRBJ2-7; 14 bases map to TRBD2. The V segment lost 4 bases and the J segment 0 bases; nucleotides outside the gene matches: 9. CDR1 and CDR2 from the germline V gene are SGHRS and YFSETQ. The length of the CDR3 is 18 residues. The CDR3 DNA is TGCGCCAGCAGCCCTCGGACTAGCGGGGGGACTAGCTCCTACGAGCAGTACTTC. It specifies CASSPRTSGGTSSYEQYF.

This clonotype has a handful of counts. The chain recombines TRBV6-5 with TRBJ1-5, with 7 bases aligning to TRBD1. Germline V gives CDR1 MNHEY, CDR2 SVGAGI. This CDR3 has 15 residues. With 4 bases clipped from V and 5 bases from J, the junction kept 8 bases outside the gene matches. The CDR3 is CASSLATGFYQPQHF. DNA for the CDR3: TGTGCCAGCAGTTTAGCGACAGGGTTCTATCAGCCCCAGCATTTT.

This chain links TRBV2 with TRBJ2-7; no firm D call. Germline CDR1 reads SNHLY; CDR2 reads FYNNEI. The V gene lost 4 bases and the J gene lost 6 bases, with 13 bases spanning the gap. This CDR3 contains 13 residues. This CDR3 is CASSASPGFEQYF. The CDR3 region has the DNA TGTGCCAGCAGTGCTAGTCCGGGTTTCGAGCAGTACTTC.

This clonotype turned up a few times. The chain uses TRBV6-1 and TRBJ1-2, with TRBD1 identical over 12 bases. Looked up from germline, CDR1 is MNHNS and CDR2 is SASEGT. Trimming at V came to 7 bases and at J to 8 bases, leaving 8 bases not matched to a gene. CDR3 length: 14 residues. The CDR3 nucleotides read TGTGCCAGCATCCGGGACAGGGGGCGTTTAGGCTACACCTTC. Protein product: CASIRDRGRLGYTF.